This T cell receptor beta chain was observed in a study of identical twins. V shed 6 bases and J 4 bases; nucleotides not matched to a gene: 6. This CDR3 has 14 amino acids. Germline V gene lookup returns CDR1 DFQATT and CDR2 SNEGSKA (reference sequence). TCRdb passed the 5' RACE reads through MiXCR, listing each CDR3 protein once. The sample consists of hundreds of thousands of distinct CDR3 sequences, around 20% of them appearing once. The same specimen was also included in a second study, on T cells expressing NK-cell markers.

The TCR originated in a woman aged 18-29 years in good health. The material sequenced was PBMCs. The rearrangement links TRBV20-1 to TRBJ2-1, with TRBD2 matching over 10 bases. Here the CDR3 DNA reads TGCAGTGCCCAGACTAGCGGGCCTTACAATGAGCAGTTCTTC. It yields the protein CSAQTSGPYNEQFF.